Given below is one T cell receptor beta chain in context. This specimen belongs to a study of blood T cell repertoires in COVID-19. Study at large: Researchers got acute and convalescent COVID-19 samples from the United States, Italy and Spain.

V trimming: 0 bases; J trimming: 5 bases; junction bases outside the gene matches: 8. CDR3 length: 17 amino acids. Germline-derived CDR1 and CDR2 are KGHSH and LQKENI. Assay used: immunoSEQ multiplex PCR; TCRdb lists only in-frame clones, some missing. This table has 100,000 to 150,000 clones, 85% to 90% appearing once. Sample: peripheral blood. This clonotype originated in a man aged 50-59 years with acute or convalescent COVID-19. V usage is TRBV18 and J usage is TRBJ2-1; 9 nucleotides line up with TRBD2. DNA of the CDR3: TGTGCCAGCTCACCACCCGTGGCGGGAGGGCTAGACAATGAGCAGTTCTTC. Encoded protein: CASSPPVAGGLDNEQFF.